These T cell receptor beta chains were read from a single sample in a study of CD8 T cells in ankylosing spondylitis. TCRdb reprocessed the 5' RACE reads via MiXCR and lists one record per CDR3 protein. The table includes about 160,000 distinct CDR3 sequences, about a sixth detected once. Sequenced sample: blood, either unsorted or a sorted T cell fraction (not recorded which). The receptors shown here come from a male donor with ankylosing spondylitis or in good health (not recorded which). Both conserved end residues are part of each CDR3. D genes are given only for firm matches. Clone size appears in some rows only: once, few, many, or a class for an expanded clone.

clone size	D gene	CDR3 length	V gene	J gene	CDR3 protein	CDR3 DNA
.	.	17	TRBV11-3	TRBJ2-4	CASSLVRRRRGKNIQYF	TGTGCCAGCAGCTTAGTAAGGAGGCGTCGCGGCAAAAACATTCAGTACTTC
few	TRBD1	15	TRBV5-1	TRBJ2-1	CASSSGQATYNEQFF	TGCGCCAGCAGCTCCGGACAGGCAACATACAATGAGCAGTTCTTC
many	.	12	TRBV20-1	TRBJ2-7	CSALGGGDEQYF	TGCAGTGCTCTGGGAGGAGGGGACGAGCAGTACTTC
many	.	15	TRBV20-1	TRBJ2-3	CSAREGTSSTDTQYF	TGCAGTGCTAGAGAAGGGACGTCTAGCACAGATACGCAGTATTTT
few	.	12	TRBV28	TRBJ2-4	CASSGAPNIQYF	TGTGCCAGCAGTGGGGCCCCAAACATTCAGTACTTC
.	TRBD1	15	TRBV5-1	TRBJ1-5	CASSLEGASNQPQHF	TGCGCCAGCAGCTTGGAGGGGGCGAGCAATCAGCCCCAGCATTTT
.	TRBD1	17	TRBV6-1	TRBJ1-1	CASSDRWTGTVGTEAFF	TGTGCCAGCAGTGACAGGTGGACAGGGACGGTAGGAACTGAAGCTTTCTTT
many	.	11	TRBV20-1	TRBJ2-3	CSARPTDTQYF	TGCAGTGCTAGACCCACAGATACGCAGTATTTT
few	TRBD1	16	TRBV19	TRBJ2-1	CASSIPMRGLKTRQFF	TGTGCCAGTAGTATCCCGATGAGGGGGCTGAAGACAAGGCAGTTCTTC
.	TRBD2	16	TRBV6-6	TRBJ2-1	CASSYTGLAGFNEQFF	TGTGCCAGCAGTTACACGGGACTAGCGGGCTTCAATGAGCAGTTCTTC
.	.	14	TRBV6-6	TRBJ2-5	CASQPGYRRETQYF	TGTGCCAGCCAACCTGGGTACAGGAGGGAGACCCAGTACTTC
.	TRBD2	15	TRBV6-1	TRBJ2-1	CASSESAGGYNEQFF	TGTGCCAGCAGTGAATCAGCGGGAGGATACAATGAGCAGTTCTTC
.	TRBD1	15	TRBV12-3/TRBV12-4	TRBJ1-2	CASSPSWDRSLGYTF	TGTGCCAGCAGTCCTTCATGGGACAGGTCGCTTGGCTACACCTTC
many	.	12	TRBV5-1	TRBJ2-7	CASSLSMREQYF	TGCGCCAGCAGCTTGTCGATGAGGGAGCAGTACTTC
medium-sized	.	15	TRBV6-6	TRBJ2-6	CASTDEMDRANVLTF	TGTGCCAGCACCGACGAGATGGACAGGGCCAACGTCCTGACTTTC
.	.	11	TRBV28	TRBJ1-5	CASSLTQPQHF	TGTGCCAGCAGTTTAACACAGCCCCAGCATTTT
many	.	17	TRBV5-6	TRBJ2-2	CASSLAWLGANTGELFF	TGTGCCAGCAGCTTGGCCTGGCTGGGGGCGAACACCGGGGAGCTGTTTTTT
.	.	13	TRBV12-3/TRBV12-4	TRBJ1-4	CASSGDGSEKLFF	TGTGCCAGCAGTGGGGACGGCAGTGAAAAACTGTTTTTT
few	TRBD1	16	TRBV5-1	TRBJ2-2	CASSTGQGSGTGELFF	TGCGCCAGCAGCACCGGACAGGGGTCGGGCACCGGGGAGCTGTTTTTT
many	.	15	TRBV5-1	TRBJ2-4	CASSLLEGLGNIQYF	TGCGCCAGCAGCTTGTTGGAGGGCCTTGGAAACATTCAGTACTTC
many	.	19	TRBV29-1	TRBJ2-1	CSVEGVGVNQASSYNEQFF	TGCAGCGTTGAAGGCGTAGGCGTGAACCAAGCAAGCTCCTACAATGAGCAGTTCTTC
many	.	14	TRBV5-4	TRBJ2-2	CASSLALDTGELFF	TGTGCCAGCAGCTTGGCCCTGGACACCGGGGAGCTGTTTTTT